These 28 T cell receptor beta chains share one sample of origin, sequenced in a study of blood T cells in healthy people across ages. A second PCR of about 6 to 12 cycles used a sample-barcoded 5' primer and a J-beta primer mix. TCRdb reanalysed the 5' RACE reads using MiXCR and keeps one entry per CDR3 protein. This table holds about 1.4 million distinct CDR3 sequences, roughly 64% found once. Material: blood. The receptors stem from a man younger than 30 in good health.

V usage is TRBV6-5 and J usage is TRBJ2-3, with 7 bases that match TRBD1. The CDR3 is 17 residues long. Germline V gene sequence: CDR1 MNHEY, CDR2 SVGAGI. Germline trimming cut 4 bases from V and 0 bases from J; bases unmatched to any gene: 10. The CDR3 reads CASSSPGTDTSTDTQYF. CDR3 coding DNA: TGTGCCAGCAGTTCCCCCGGGACAGACACCAGCACAGATACGCAGTATTTT.

V is TRBV20-1 and J is TRBJ2-3; D may correspond to TRBD1 or TRBD2 (5 bases each). V was trimmed by 5 bases and J by 0 bases, leaving 12 bases between them. Germline values: CDR1 DFQATT, CDR2 SNEGSKA (reference sequence). CDR3 length equals 14 residues. CDR3 residues: CSAQGRTSTDTQYF. CDR3 DNA: TGCAGTGCTCAGGGCCGGACTAGCACAGATACGCAGTATTTT.

V usage is TRBV10-3 and J usage is TRBJ2-1; D ambiguous. The CDR3 has 13 residues. From germline, CDR1 is ENHRY and CDR2 SYGVKD. V lost 8 bases and J 8 bases, leaving 16 bases between the germline ends. The CDR3 reads CAIEIILGDEQFF. The CDR3 DNA sequence: TGTGCCATCGAGATAATTTTAGGCGATGAGCAGTTCTTC.

The V call is TRBV5-1, the J call TRBJ1-1; D not certain. This CDR3 spans 16 amino acids. Trimming took 1 base from V and 4 from J, leaving 17 bases between them. Germline V gene sequence: CDR1 SGHRS, CDR2 YFSETQ. This chain's CDR3 is CASSLNSPLAGTEAFF. CDR3 nucleotide sequence: TGCGCCAGCAGCTTGAATTCCCCTCTCGCGGGCACTGAAGCTTTCTTT.

The V gene is TRBV29-1, the J gene TRBJ2-3; D is perhaps TRBD2 (6 bases). The CDR3 sequence is 13 residues long. Trimming left V 6 bases short and J 0 bases short, with 10 bases between. CDR1 and CDR2 (germline): SQVTM, ANQGSEA. As DNA, the CDR3 is TGCAGCGTGGGAGGCGGGAGCACAGATACGCAGTATTTT. Protein product: CSVGGGSTDTQYF.

V and J are TRBV27 and TRBJ2-3; 12 nucleotides line up with TRBD1. Trimming removed 1 base from V and 0 bases from J; junction bases left unmatched: 2. The length of the CDR3 is 17 residues. Germline V gene data show CDR1 as MNHEY and CDR2 as SMNVEV (reference sequence). CDR3: CASSLLGTGGSTDTQYF. As DNA, the CDR3 is TGTGCCAGCAGTTTATTGGGGACAGGGGGCAGCACAGATACGCAGTATTTT.

This clonotype was observed a single time. V usage is TRBV6-2 or TRBV6-3 and J usage is TRBJ1-5, with 7 bases matching TRBD1. There are 16 residues in the CDR3. The germline V gene has CDR1 MNHEY and CDR2 SVGEGT. Losses at the gene ends were 4 bases for V and 4 bases for J; bases not matched to a gene: 10. The CDR3 region is CASSSLHDRVNQPQHF. CDR3 nucleotide sequence: TGTGCCAGCAGTTCCCTACATGACAGGGTAAATCAGCCCCAGCATTTT.

This clonotype appeared a few times. The genes are TRBV2 and TRBJ2-3; D gene uncertain. This CDR3 is built from 15 residues. V was clipped by 0 bases and J by 3 bases, with 10 bases between them. Germline V gives CDR1 SNHLY, CDR2 FYNNEI. CDR3 DNA sequence: TGTGCCAGCAGTGAAGCGGGTCATGGGACAGATACGCAGTATTTT. Its translation: CASSEAGHGTDTQYF.

This clonotype was found a few times. The DNA for the CDR3 is TGCGCCAGCAGCGGGGTCGGACAGAAAAGGGAGCAGTACTTC. Its translation: CASSGVGQKREQYF. The V call is TRBV4-1, the J call TRBJ2-7, with a weak D call TRBD1 (6 bases). The V gene lost 5 bases and the J gene lost 7 bases, with 18 bases spanning the gap. This CDR3 is 14 amino acids long. CDR1 is MGHRA, CDR2 YSYEKL, per germline.

Regarding this clonotype: Sequence at one end of the junction differs from germline and may be a read error. CDR3 bases: TGCAGCATTGAGGAGGCGGGGGACGTACAAGAGACCCAGTACTTC. This encodes CSIEEAGDVQETQYF. The V call is TRBV29-1, the J call TRBJ2-5; 7 bases line up with TRBD2. This CDR3 comprises 15 residues. Germline V gene data show CDR1 as SQVTM and CDR2 as ANQGSEA.

J is TRBJ2-5 and V is TRBV7-2; no definite D call. The CDR3 sequence is 13 residues long. Germline CDR1 reads SGHTA; CDR2 reads FQGNSA. V shed 3 bases and J shed 5 bases, with 10 bases lying between them. DNA for the CDR3: TGTGCCAGCAGCTTCGAAAATGGGGAGACCCAGTACTTC. Translating gives CASSFENGETQYF.

In its sample, this clonotype was seen a few times. The chain recombines TRBV20-1 with TRBJ1-1; TRBD1 might be the D (6 bases). V shed 0 bases and J shed 1 base, with 9 bases lying between them. Germline CDR1 reads DFQATT; CDR2 reads SNEGSKA (reference sequence). The CDR3 has 14 residues. The CDR3 DNA is TGCAGTGCTAGAGATCCGGGACAGAACACTGAAGCTTTCTTT. This translates into CSARDPGQNTEAFF.

This clonotype was counted once. This chain uses TRBV24-1 with TRBJ2-3; TRBD1 or TRBD2 may be the D gene (6 bases each). Germline loops: CDR1 KGHDR, CDR2 SFDVKD. This CDR3 is 17 amino acids long. Deletions cut 0 bases from V and 4 bases from J, with 16 bases between. The CDR3: CATSDLQEQGGSDTQYF. In DNA form, the CDR3 reads TGTGCCACCAGTGATTTGCAAGAACAGGGAGGCTCAGATACGCAGTATTTT.

About this clonotype: This CDR3 fails to terminate in the conserved phenylalanine or tryptophan, so it likely reflects a read error. This chain links TRBV20-1 with TRBJ2-5; no clear D. The length of the CDR3 is 14 residues. From germline, CDR1 is DFQATT and CDR2 SNEGSKA (reference sequence). V lost 5 bases and J lost 5, with 18 bases in between. CDR3 nucleotide sequence: TGCAGTGCTGATAAGAGAAGTGTGCTGGAGACCCAGTACTAC. Protein: CSADKRSVLETQYY.

This chain connects TRBV10-3 to TRBJ2-4; 8 bases fit TRBD2. The closer fit of TRBJ2-5 to the DNA end suggests the J call may be wrong. Per germline, CDR1 ENHRY and CDR2 SYGVKD. This CDR3 region has 13 residues. The CDR3: CAISDGGAETQYF. The CDR3 DNA sequence: TGTGCCATCAGTGACGGGGGGGCGGAGACCCAGTACTTC.

The CDR3 bases are TGTGCCAGCAGCTCTAGCGGGAGGGCCCGGGGAACAGATACGCAGTATTTT. This sequence encodes CASSSSGRARGTDTQYF. The chain combines TRBV6-6 with TRBJ2-3; 12 nucleotides match TRBD2. This CDR3 is built from 17 residues. The germline V gene encodes CDR1 MNHNY and CDR2 SVGAGI (reference sequence). The ends lost 6 bases at V and 3 bases at J; junction bases unmatched: 10.

This clonotype has a handful of counts. This chain connects TRBV7-2 to TRBJ2-5, with D hard to call. This CDR3 is 13 amino acids long. V lost 1 base and J 5 bases, leaving 8 bases between the germline ends. From germline, CDR1 is SGHTA and CDR2 FQGNSA. The CDR3 DNA follows: TGTGCCAGCAGCTTAGGGTTCTTGGAGACCCAGTACTTC. Translation gives CASSLGFLETQYF. Complete variable domain (other parts from reference TRBV7-2 and TRBJ2-5): GAGVSQSPSNKVTEKGKDVELRCDPISGHTALYWYRQSLGQGLEFLIYFQGNSAPDKSGLPSDRFSAERTGGSVSTLTIQRTQQEDSAVYLCASSLGFLETQYFGPGTRLLVL.

The CDR3 nucleotides are TGTGCCAGCAGGAAGAACAGGGTCTCTGAAGCTTTCTTT. As protein: CASRKNRVSEAFF. V usage is TRBV6-2 or TRBV6-3 and J usage is TRBJ1-1; D may be TRBD1 (6 bases). V lost 6 bases to trimming and J lost 6 bases, with 14 bases between them. CDR1 and CDR2 (germline): MNHEY, SVGEGT. CDR3 length: 13 amino acids.

For this clonotype: One end of the junction does not line up with germline, which may come from a read error. The V call is TRBV29-1, the J call TRBJ1-2; no clear D. Per the germline V gene, CDR1 is SQVTM and CDR2 is ANQGSEA. The CDR3 runs to 13 residues. CDR3 residues: CSVEARLTDGYIF. The CDR3 coding sequence is TGCAGCGTTGAAGCCCGCCTGACGGATGGCTACATCTTC.

This clonotype has only a few counts. The CDR3 is CSARVEGAVPANVLTF. CDR3 in DNA: TGCAGTGCTAGAGTGGAAGGGGCGGTACCCGCCAACGTCCTGACTTTC. The chain couples TRBV20-1 to TRBJ2-6; maybe TRBD1 (5 bases). CDR1 and CDR2 (germline): DFQATT, SNEGSKA (reference sequence). The V and J ends lost 1 base and 7 bases respectively, with 17 bases between them. This CDR3 contains 16 residues.

This clonotype occurred a few times. The rearrangement uses TRBV6-1 and TRBJ2-7; tentatively, D is TRBD1 or TRBD2 (5 bases each). The V end lost 10 bases, the J end lost 1 base, and 14 bases lay between the germline ends. The CDR3 has 13 residues. Germline V gene data show CDR1 as MNHNS and CDR2 as SASEGT. As DNA, the CDR3 is TGTGCCACCAACCGGGACGAATCCTACGAGCAGTACTTC. It translates to CATNRDESYEQYF.

V and J are TRBV28 and TRBJ1-5, with unresolved D. The V end was cut by 3 bases, the J end by 3 bases, with 15 bases between. This CDR3 is 16 amino acids long. The germline V gene encodes CDR1 MDHEN and CDR2 SYDVKM. CDR3 region: CASSLVQEPNNQPQHF. The CDR3 DNA follows: TGTGCCAGCAGTTTGGTCCAGGAGCCTAACAATCAGCCCCAGCATTTT.

The rearrangement uses TRBV11-1 and TRBJ2-1; 8 bases are shared with TRBD1. This CDR3 is 15 amino acids long. Trimming at V came to 4 bases and at J to 5 bases, leaving 7 bases not matched to a gene. The V gene's germline CDR1 is SGHAT and CDR2 FQDESV (reference sequence). The CDR3 bases are TGTGCCAGCAGCTCAGGGGGCTCCCCTAACAATGAGCAGTTCTTC. Translating it yields CASSSGGSPNNEQFF.

The V and J genes are TRBV20-1 and TRBJ2-5, with TRBD2 matching 7 bases. Germline CDR1 is DFQATT and CDR2 is SNEGSKA (reference sequence). The CDR3 spans 17 residues. The junction had 15 bases not matched to a gene; V was cut back by 3 bases and J by 2 bases. The CDR3, as DNA: TGCAGTGCTAGTGAGGGAGCGGGATACAGTACACAAGAGACCCAGTACTTC. This gives the protein CSASEGAGYSTQETQYF.

In this sample, this clonotype turned up a few times. This chain uses TRBV3-1 with TRBJ2-7; no definite D call. V shed 1 base and J shed 3 bases, with 16 bases lying between them. The CDR3 sequence is 16 residues long. Germline CDR1 is LGHDT and CDR2 is YNNKEL (reference sequence). The CDR3 coding sequence is TGTGCCAGCAGCCAAGGCCCCCCGCTAGTGGGCTACGAGCAGTACTTC. Its protein is CASSQGPPLVGYEQYF.

V is TRBV7-2 and J is TRBJ1-3; D perhaps matches TRBD1 (6 bases). V shed 3 bases and J shed 0 bases, with 9 bases lying between them. Germline V gene sequence: CDR1 SGHTA, CDR2 FQGNSA. The CDR3 is 15 residues long. The CDR3 coding sequence is TGTGCCAGCAGCTTCCGACAGGCCTCTGGAAACACCATATATTTT. Residues: CASSFRQASGNTIYF.

J is TRBJ2-3 and V is TRBV7-2; D ambiguous. Germline lookup yields CDR1 SGHTA and CDR2 FQGNSA. This CDR3 spans 15 amino acids. The ends were cut back, 1 base at V and 2 bases at J, with 10 bases in the middle. DNA for the CDR3: TGTGCCAGCAGCTTAGGGGCAGCTATCACAGATACGCAGTATTTT. It encodes CASSLGAAITDTQYF.

The rearrangement links TRBV27 to TRBJ2-5, with 9 positions matching TRBD1. The DNA matches TRBJ2-1 better at its end, which makes the J call doubtful. Per the germline V gene, CDR1 is MNHEY and CDR2 is SMNVEV (reference sequence). This CDR3 spans 16 amino acids. The CDR3 sequence is CASSPGTGYYQETQFF. The CDR3 DNA reads as TGTGCCAGCAGTCCAGGGACAGGGTATTACCAAGAGACCCAGTTCTTC.